Ten or more counts support the clone carrying this T cell receptor (beta chain). The antigen remains unidentified. Trimming pared 0 bases from V and 0 bases from J, leaving 7 bases between. This CDR3 contains 16 residues. The germline V gene has CDR1 SGHRS and CDR2 YFSETQ. TCRdb recomputed calls from the 5' RACE reads with MiXCR, one row per CDR3 protein. Among 450,000 to 550,000 distinct CDR3 sequences, roughly 5.2% were seen once, and the ten largest hold 3% to 4%. This record belongs to a study of CD8 T cells in ankylosing spondylitis. Study findings and constraints: Ankylosing spondylitis blood appeared to carry a characteristic TCR beta motif of several highly homologous variants.

The chain recombines TRBV5-1 with TRBJ2-6; no definite D call. This clonotype originated in a male donor with ankylosing spondylitis. The sequencing input was blood, either unsorted or a sorted T cell fraction (not recorded which). The CDR3 loop reads CASSLEAFSGANVLTF. The CDR3 DNA is TGCGCCAGCAGCTTGGAAGCGTTCTCTGGGGCCAACGTCCTGACTTTC.